A single sample is the source of the 6 T cell receptor beta chains below, sequenced in a study of T-cell reconstitution after alpha-beta-depleted transplantation in children. Library preparation (for TCRbeta) was performed with unique molecular identifiers. TCRdb analysed the PCR reads with MiXCR anew, one entry per CDR3 protein. The sample contains 250,000 to 300,000 distinct CDR3 sequences, about 9.5% of which appear only once. The sample was PBMCs, taken before TCRalphabeta/CD19-depleted stem cell transplant. The receptors were sampled from a boy in the first two years of life with acute myeloid leukemia, due to receive a stem cell transplant.

The chain combines TRBV7-3 with TRBJ1-6; D is unclear. V was clipped by 0 bases and J by 6 bases, with 6 bases between them. Germline loops: CDR1 SGHTA, CDR2 FQGTGA. This CDR3 contains 14 residues. In DNA form, the CDR3 reads TGTGCCAGCAGCTTAACAGGACGTAATTCACCCCTCCACTTT. It translates to CASSLTGRNSPLHF.

There are many counts of this clonotype. The chain uses TRBV24-1 and TRBJ1-1, with unresolved D. Germline V gene sequence: CDR1 KGHDR, CDR2 SFDVKD. V shed 7 bases and J shed 1 base, with 9 bases lying between them. This CDR3 is 13 amino acids long. The CDR3 spells CATRDPGNTEAFF. The CDR3 nucleotides read TGTGCCACCAGAGACCCGGGGAACACTGAAGCTTTCTTT.

As to this clonotype: This may come from a read error, since a much larger clone is one base off. In DNA form, the CDR3 reads TGTGCCAGCTGCCGGACAGGGGGCTTTGTGAACACTGAAGCTTTCTTT. It specifies CASCRTGGFVNTEAFF. The V gene is TRBV7-6, the J gene TRBJ1-1; TRBD1 matches 11 bases. The CDR3 totals 16 residues. CDR1 and CDR2 from the germline V gene are SGHVS and FNYEAQ. With V trimmed by 8 bases and J by 0 bases, 8 bases remained unmatched.

This clonotype was detected many times. The rearrangement joins TRBV5-1 to TRBJ2-1; TRBD2 aligns across 11 bases. Trimming at V came to 3 bases and at J to 4 bases, leaving 3 bases not matched to a gene. The CDR3 loop spans 15 amino acids. Germline V lookup: CDR1 SGHRS, CDR2 YFSETQ. CDR3 sequence (DNA): TGCGCCAGCAGCTGGGGACTAGCGGATTACAATGAGCAGTTCTTC. Protein: CASSWGLADYNEQFF.

This clonotype has only a few counts. The chain uses TRBV9 and TRBJ1-2; a weak D match, TRBD1 (5 bases). The CDR3 is made up of 16 amino acids. The V end was cut by 3 bases, the J end by 4 bases, with 19 bases between. Germline V lookup: CDR1 SGDLS, CDR2 YYNGEE. The CDR3: CASSADSQGPPYGYTF. DNA of the CDR3: TGTGCCAGCAGCGCGGATTCCCAGGGTCCTCCCTATGGCTACACCTTC.

This clonotype was observed many times. This chain links TRBV29-1 with TRBJ1-2; tentative D call: TRBD1 (6 bases). There are 12 residues in the CDR3. CDR1 is SQVTM and CDR2 is ANQGSEA in the germline V gene. V was cut by 5 bases and J by 3 bases, with 10 bases left in between. DNA of the CDR3: TGCAGCGTTCCAGGGGTACACTATGGCTACACCTTC. It yields the protein CSVPGVHYGYTF. Full variable domain (outside the CDR3, taken from reference TRBV29-1 and TRBJ1-2): SAVISQKPSRDICQRGTSLTIQCQVDSQVTMMFWYRQQPGQSLTLIATANQGSEATYESGFVIDKFPISRPNLTFSTLTVSNMSPEDSSIYLCSVPGVHYGYTFGSGTRLTVV.